Listed here are 31 T cell receptor beta chains from one sample, sequenced in a study of regulatory T cells in long-lasting Graves disease. Assembly of TCR beta libraries relied on iRepertoire HTBI primers together with Arm-PCR of CDR3 regions. One entry per CDR3 protein results from TCRdb running MiXCR on the multiplex PCR reads. This sample has about 400,000 distinct CDR3 sequences, with about 15% found just once. The time point here: newly diagnosed GD, antithyroid drugs for less than 3 months. Construction of the TCR library relied on RNA isolated from PBMCs. The sample was also reused in another study, on T cells in Graves' hyperthyroidism and ophthalmopathy.

The sample consisted of peripheral blood mononuclear cells (PBMCs), taken at new diagnosis, from a patient treated with antithyroid drugs. Every receptor here comes from a woman between 40 and 50 years old with Graves disease.

This clonotype was detected ten times or more. The chain couples TRBV18 to TRBJ1-3; D is perhaps TRBD1 (5 bases). Per the germline V gene, CDR1 is KGHSH and CDR2 is LQKENI. This CDR3 comprises 14 residues. Trimming took off 1 base at V and 8 bases at J, with 12 bases between the two ends. The DNA for the CDR3 is TGTGCCAGCTCACCACGGCAGGGTGAAGACACCATATATTTT. As protein: CASSPRQGEDTIYF.

This clonotype was seen repeatedly, ten times or more. The CDR3 DNA follows: TGTGCCAGCAGCCCGGACCAATACAATGAGCAGTTCTTC. It yields the protein CASSPDQYNEQFF. The J gene is TRBJ2-1, the V gene TRBV7-3; D gene unclear. CDR1 SGHTA and CDR2 FQGTGA come from the germline V gene. V was shortened by 5 bases and J by 4 bases, with 9 bases between the two germline ends. This CDR3 has 13 amino acids.

This clonotype has more than one count but fewer than ten. The chain carries TRBV7-2 and TRBJ2-3; TRBD2 might be the D (6 bases). The CDR3 covers 16 residues. The V and J ends lost 1 base and 4 bases respectively, with 15 bases between them. Germline V lookup: CDR1 SGHTA, CDR2 FQGNSA. The CDR3 nucleotides read TGTGCCAGCAGCTTAGTTGTAGGTAGCGGACCAGATACGCAGTATTTT. Translated: CASSLVVGSGPDTQYF.

This clonotype was seen once. This rearrangement joins TRBV3-1 to TRBJ2-2, with 11 bases matching TRBD2. The CDR3 is 17 residues long. The germline gives CDR1 LGHDT, CDR2 YNNKEL (reference sequence). J was trimmed by 4 bases and V by 4 bases; bases with no gene match: 8. The CDR3 protein is CASSPGTSGGGTGELFF. Here the CDR3 DNA reads TGTGCCAGCAGCCCTGGGACTAGCGGAGGGGGCACCGGGGAGCTGTTTTTT.

This clonotype occurred once. This may come from a read error, since a much larger clone is one base off. This rearrangement joins TRBV5-1 to TRBJ2-1; a weak D match, TRBD2 (7 bases). V was pared by 4 bases and J by 2 bases, with 16 bases between. CDR1 and CDR2 from the germline V gene are SGHRS and YFSETQ. The CDR3 runs 16 residues. CDR3 in amino acids: CASSAIRGAPYNEQFF. DNA of the CDR3: TGCGCCAGCAGCGCCATCCGGGGGGCCCCCTACAATGAGCAGTTCTTC.

This clonotype was seen at least ten times. This chain links TRBV11-1 with TRBJ2-1, with 9 bases that match TRBD2. Germline trimming cut 1 base from V and 3 bases from J; bases unmatched to any gene: 10. Germline V lookup: CDR1 SGHAT, CDR2 FQDESV (reference sequence). The CDR3 extends over 18 amino acids. The CDR3 nucleotides read TGTGCCAGCAGCTTAGTCGGTCTAGCGGGATATCTCTACAATGAGCAGTTCTTC. Translated: CASSLVGLAGYLYNEQFF.

The sample holds a few counts of this clonotype. The J gene is TRBJ2-1, the V gene TRBV6-1; 10 bases are a match to TRBD1. The germline V gene encodes CDR1 MNHNS and CDR2 SASEGT. The CDR3 has 17 amino acids. V gave up 7 bases and J gave up 6 bases; unmatched junction bases: 15. As DNA, the CDR3 is TGTGCCAGCACCGGCCCCCGACAGGGGGCTTTAGGCAATGAGCAGTTCTTC. Translation gives CASTGPRQGALGNEQFF.

The chain joins TRBV12-3 or TRBV12-4 to TRBJ1-2; D unresolved. This CDR3 contains 14 residues. Trimming shortened V by 1 base and J by 6 bases, and 12 bases separated the two germline ends. CDR3 region: CASSLVVAADGYTF. CDR3 bases: TGTGCCAGCAGTTTAGTCGTCGCGGCAGATGGCTACACCTTC.

This clonotype was seen at least ten times. This chain links TRBV6-5 with TRBJ2-7; 8 nucleotides match TRBD1. Trimming took 0 bases from V and 4 from J; bases not matched to a gene: 8. There are 16 residues in the CDR3. The germline CDR1 and CDR2 sequences are MNHEY and SVGAGI. The CDR3 coding sequence is TGTGCCAGCAGTTACTCTCCCGGACAGGGTCGGTACGAGCAGTACTTC. It codes for CASSYSPGQGRYEQYF.

The table lists this clonotype with many counts. The gene calls are TRBV2 and TRBJ2-3; 7 positions match TRBD2. The germline gives CDR1 SNHLY, CDR2 FYNNEI. Losses at the gene ends were 3 bases for V and 2 bases for J; bases not matched to a gene: 5. The length of the CDR3 is 15 residues. CDR3 DNA: TGTGCCAGCAGTGATTGGAGCGGGAACACAGATACGCAGTATTTT. This encodes CASSDWSGNTDTQYF.

This clonotype was found many times. V is TRBV10-3 and J is TRBJ1-3, with D unclear. The CDR3 runs 15 residues. CDR1 and CDR2 from the germline V gene are ENHRY and SYGVKD. V lost 4 bases to trimming and J lost 0 bases, with 10 bases between them. The CDR3 protein is CAISATVNSGNTIYF. The DNA of the CDR3 is TGTGCCATCAGTGCCACAGTGAACTCTGGAAACACCATATATTTT.

This clonotype came up a few times. The chain uses TRBV15 and TRBJ2-3; D may be TRBD1 or TRBD2 (5 bases each). From germline, CDR1 is LNHNV and CDR2 YYDKDF (reference sequence). This CDR3 spans 16 amino acids. Trimming stripped 0 bases from V and 7 bases from J, with 17 bases between. Written as DNA, the CDR3 is TGTGCCACCAGCAGAGAAACCGGGACGGTAGACAATACGCAGTATTTT. Translating gives CATSRETGTVDNTQYF.

This clonotype was recorded a few times. This chain links TRBV7-9 with TRBJ1-4, with 9 bases lining up with TRBD1. J was trimmed by 4 bases and V by 5 bases; bases with no gene match: 11. The CDR3 loop spans 17 amino acids. Per the germline V gene, CDR1 is SEHNR and CDR2 is FQNEAQ (reference sequence). The CDR3 sequence: CASSPPETGGGNEKLFF. The DNA for the CDR3 is TGTGCCAGCAGCCCCCCAGAGACAGGGGGTGGTAATGAAAAACTGTTTTTT.

The chain employs TRBV3-1 and TRBJ2-5; D is uncertain. CDR1 and CDR2 from the germline V gene are LGHDT and YNNKEL (reference sequence). The CDR3 is made up of 16 amino acids. V lost 0 bases and J 9 bases, leaving 20 bases between the germline ends. The CDR3 region has the DNA TGTGCCAGCAGCCAAGACGGGCGGCCCCCGCTAGACTCCCAGTACTTC. It codes for CASSQDGRPPLDSQYF.

This clonotype has just a few counts. The V and J genes are TRBV7-2 and TRBJ1-4; D is uncertain. The V end was cut by 5 bases, the J end by 4 bases, with 5 bases between. CDR1 and CDR2 (germline): SGHTA, FQGNSA. The CDR3 runs 12 residues. In DNA form, the CDR3 reads TGTGCCAGCAGCCCCTATAATGAAAAACTGTTTTTT. Translated, it gives CASSPYNEKLFF.

This clonotype was seen ten or more times. This chain links TRBV5-1 with TRBJ2-7, with 8 bases aligning to TRBD2. Trimming took 7 bases from V and 4 from J; bases not matched to a gene: 13. Per the germline V gene, CDR1 is SGHRS and CDR2 is YFSETQ. The length of the CDR3 is 15 residues. In DNA, the CDR3 is TGCGCCAGCGGCGCCAGCGGGAGAAAGAGGTACGAGCAGTACTTC. Protein: CASGASGRKRYEQYF.

This clonotype was found many times. This chain links TRBV27 with TRBJ1-3; D gene unclear. V was pared by 2 bases and J by 8 bases, with 10 bases between. Germline V CDR1 and CDR2: MNHEY, SMNVEV (reference sequence). CDR3 length: 13 residues. The CDR3 loop is CASSLISGDTIYF. Written as DNA, the CDR3 is TGTGCCAGCAGTTTAATTTCCGGGGACACCATATATTTT.

This clonotype was seen ten or more times. The J gene is TRBJ2-1, the V gene TRBV14, with D perhaps matching TRBD1 or TRBD2 (5 bases each). V was trimmed by 4 bases and J by 0 bases, leaving 19 bases between them. The germline gives CDR1 SGHDN, CDR2 FVKESK. This CDR3 contains 18 residues. The CDR3 coding sequence is TGTGCCAGCAGCCTCCTTCGAGGGGCACTTAGCTCCTACAATGAGCAGTTCTTC. This sequence encodes CASSLLRGALSSYNEQFF.

This clonotype was seen at least ten times. The J gene is TRBJ1-5, the V gene TRBV6-2 or TRBV6-3; D is ambiguous. V lost 0 bases and J 4 bases, leaving 10 bases between the germline ends. The CDR3 is 15 residues long. CDR1 is MNHEY and CDR2 is SVGEGT in the germline V gene. The CDR3 sequence is CASSYSKLGNQPQHF. DNA of the CDR3: TGTGCCAGCAGTTACTCGAAACTTGGGAATCAGCCCCAGCATTTT.

This clonotype was seen a few times. The chain has TRBV5-1 and TRBJ1-2; the D gene is possibly TRBD1 (5 bases). The CDR3 length is 15 residues. Trimming removed 0 bases at V and 3 bases at J, with 12 bases between. Per the germline V gene, CDR1 is SGHRS and CDR2 is YFSETQ. CDR3 amino acids: CASSLGVQGDYGYTF. DNA for the CDR3: TGCGCCAGCAGCTTGGGGGTTCAGGGAGACTATGGCTACACCTTC.

This chain joins TRBV5-8 and TRBJ2-2; D tentatively fits TRBD1 or TRBD2 (6 bases each). V was pared by 2 bases and J by 3 bases, with 11 bases between. The CDR3 has 15 amino acids. Germline V CDR1 and CDR2: SGHTS, YDEGEE. The chain's CDR3 is CASSLTGTYTGELFF. The CDR3 DNA follows: TGTGCCAGCAGCTTAACAGGGACTTACACCGGGGAGCTGTTTTTT.

This clonotype has ten or more counts. This chain joins TRBV2 and TRBJ2-5; D not resolved. This CDR3 contains 14 residues. CDR1 SNHLY and CDR2 FYNNEI come from the germline V gene. Trimming cost V 4 bases and J 1 base, with 10 bases left between them. The CDR3 region has the DNA TGTGCCAGCAGTGGGGCCACAATCCAAGAGACCCAGTACTTC. Translating gives CASSGATIQETQYF.

This clonotype was recorded many times. The CDR3 nucleotides are TGTGCCAGCAACACCTTCACTCGGACAGACCACCAAGAGACCCAGTACTTC. The encoded protein is CASNTFTRTDHQETQYF. The V gene is TRBV5-6, the J gene TRBJ2-5; D perhaps matches TRBD1 (6 bases). In germline, CDR1 is SGHDT, CDR2 YYEEEE. The CDR3 totals 17 residues. Trimming took 6 bases from V and 0 from J, leaving 21 bases between them.

This clonotype was seen a few times. The CDR3 region has the DNA TGCGCCAGCAGCTCGACAGGGGGGATAGGAGGGGGCTACACCTTC. Its translation is CASSSTGGIGGGYTF. V gene TRBV5-1 combines with J gene TRBJ1-2; 9 bases are shared with TRBD1. Trimming removed 3 bases from V and 8 bases from J; junction bases left unmatched: 11. This CDR3 is 15 amino acids long. Looked up from germline, CDR1 is SGHRS and CDR2 is YFSETQ.

This sequence joins TRBV9 and TRBJ2-1; D not certain. The V gene's germline CDR1 is SGDLS and CDR2 YYNGEE. The CDR3 sequence is 13 residues long. V was pared by 0 bases and J by 7 bases, with 8 bases between. In DNA, the CDR3 is TGTGCCAGCAGCGTAGTCGGCTATAATGAGCAGTTCTTC. Its protein product is CASSVVGYNEQFF.

This clonotype was picked up many times. The chain links TRBV2 to TRBJ2-2; 8 bases map to TRBD1. The CDR3 is made up of 14 amino acids. Trimming removed 5 bases from V and 7 bases from J; junction bases left unmatched: 6. The germline V gene encodes CDR1 SNHLY and CDR2 FYNNEI. This CDR3 reads CASSLVTGVGELFF. DNA of the CDR3: TGTGCCAGCAGTCTCGTGACAGGGGTCGGGGAGCTGTTTTTT.

In its sample, this clonotype was seen a few times. This sequence joins TRBV5-8 and TRBJ2-1, with 8 nucleotides matching TRBD2. Germline CDR1 and CDR2: SGHTS and YDEGEE. The CDR3 has 16 residues. The V gene end was trimmed by 10 bases and the J gene end by 9 bases; junction bases not matched to a gene: 21. CDR3 DNA: TGTGCCGCGGCCGGGGGACTAGACTTCCTAGGGACTGAGCAGTTCTTC. Its translation: CAAAGGLDFLGTEQFF.

This clonotype was detected only a few times. CDR3 in amino acids: CASGSGQGLETQYF. The CDR3, as DNA: TGTGCTAGTGGTTCGGGACAGGGTCTTGAGACCCAGTACTTC. This sequence joins TRBV12-5 and TRBJ2-5; 9 nucleotides agree with TRBD1. CDR3 length equals 14 residues. V gave up 4 bases and J gave up 5 bases; unmatched junction bases: 5. From germline, CDR1 is LGHNT and CDR2 FRNRAP.

This clonotype has at least ten counts. The V and J genes are TRBV11-1 and TRBJ2-2; TRBD2 agrees at 13 bases. The CDR3 is 18 amino acids. The germline V gene has CDR1 SGHAT and CDR2 FQDESV (reference sequence). V lost 4 bases and J lost 3; bases outside the gene matches: 8. The CDR3 nucleotides read TGTGCCAGCAGCTCGGGACTAGCGGGACGCGGGTACACCGGGGAGCTGTTTTTT. It is translated as CASSSGLAGRGYTGELFF. The entire variable domain, with the rest obtained from reference TRBV11-1 and TRBJ2-2, is as follows: EAEVAQSPRYKITEKSQAVAFWCDPISGHATLYWYRQILGQGPELLVQFQDESVVDDSQLPKDRFSAERLKGVDSTLKIQPAELGDSAMYLCASSSGLAGRGYTGELFFGEGSRLTVL.

As regards this clonotype: One base separates it from a far larger clone, so it is likely a read error. The rearrangement uses TRBV7-2 and TRBJ2-7; D possibly corresponds to TRBD2 (6 bases). Germline values: CDR1 SGHTA, CDR2 FQGNSA. The V gene lost 0 bases and the J gene lost 6 bases, with 15 bases spanning the gap. The CDR3 loop spans 15 amino acids. DNA of the CDR3: TGTGCCAGCAGCTTAGCGGGGGGTTTGACCTGCGAGCAGTACTTC. This translates into CASSLAGGLTCEQYF.

This clonotype has ten or more counts. The rearrangement joins TRBV19 to TRBJ1-1, with unresolved D. This CDR3 is built from 15 residues. V was shortened by 3 bases and J by 2 bases, with 13 bases between the two germline ends. CDR1 is LNHDA, CDR2 SQIVND, per germline (reference sequence). The CDR3 reads CASSIRAGFNTEAFF. In DNA, the CDR3 is TGTGCCAGTAGTATCCGGGCGGGGTTTAACACTGAAGCTTTCTTT.